This T cell receptor beta chain stems from a study of T cell changes during pregnancy in multiple sclerosis (dated by TCRdb to about 2019). The study in broad terms: Changes in the T cell repertoire over the course of pregnancy were examined in this study in women with multiple sclerosis.

In regard to this clone: There is no known antigen for this receptor. No much larger clonotype is one base removed from it; base qualities were not supplied.

Receptors were amplified or captured by the immunoSEQ multiplex PCR assay. TCRdb holds this immuneACCESS table with in-frame rearrangements only. Some clones are missing; in checked studies, unresolved V genes explain under half, and the rest has no known cause. The sample table contains roughly 38,000 clones; only one count was recorded for roughly 91% of them. 0.4% to 0.6% of the sample rests with the top ten. The junction shows trimming of 6 bases on V and 6 bases on J, plus 11 bases between the germline ends. Including the terminal cysteine and phenylalanine, the CDR3 comprises 12 residues. The retained sequence is limited to the CDR3, 36 bases, with the frame set at the first base. CDR1 and CDR2 (MNHNS, SASEGT) derive from the germline V gene.

The clonotype originates from a female donor in good health, enrolled as a control in a pregnancy study. The sequencing used CD4+ T cells from peripheral blood mononuclear cells, collected in the second trimester of pregnancy. This chain is built from TRBV6-1 and TRBJ1-2, and TRBD1 may be the D gene, going by 5 matching bases. The nucleotide sequence reads TGTGCCAGCAGGGGGCCTTCCGATGGCTACACCTTC. Its protein is CASRGPSDGYTF.